This T cell receptor beta chain stems from a study of shared clonotypes between healthy human individuals. Study context: The donor pool was made up of a couple of women and three men aged 18 to 49. General study findings and limits: Clonotype sharing among the donors was expected to vary with sequencing depth. Generation of non-shared clonotypes was less probable than generation of clonotypes shared by all four donors.

CDR1 LNHDA and CDR2 SQIVND come from the germline V gene (reference sequence). This CDR3 has 13 residues. V lost 6 bases, J lost 8 bases, and 7 bases stayed unmatched. Sequencing was performed with immunoSEQ multiplex PCR; in TCRdb, only in-frame clones are kept and a portion is missing. The sample carries 500,000 to 550,000 clones, roughly 95% recorded once. A CD45RA-negative memory subset and a CD45RA+ naive subset were separated from the CD4+ cells. Remarks on this clone: The antigen remains undetermined.

Source material: naive CD4+ T cells sorted from blood. Noted subset: CD45RA+ positively selected. J is TRBJ1-2 and V is TRBV19, with 9 bases identical to TRBD1. The TCR sequence derives from a woman younger than 45 in good health. The CDR3 loop reads CASRVRTGEGYTF. In nucleotides, the CDR3 is TGTGCCAGTAGAGTACGGACAGGGGAAGGCTACACCTTC.